Below are 21 T cell receptor beta chains sequenced from a single sample in a study of T cells in Graves' hyperthyroidism and ophthalmopathy. Researchers amplified the TCR beta CDR3 regions from RNA transcripts. During a first-round RT-PCR of the TCR CDR3, the HTBI primer set was used. One entry per CDR3 protein, called by TCRdb with MiXCR from the multiplex PCR reads. The sample records 550,000 to 700,000 distinct CDR3 sequences, about 15% being singletons. Sample: blood. Every receptor here comes from a woman aged 40 to 50 with Graves' ophthalmopathy.

The DNA for the CDR3 is TGTGCCAGCATGGTATATAACGGATACCAAGAGACCCAGTACTTC. The encoded protein is CASMVYNGYQETQYF. This rearrangement joins TRBV28 to TRBJ2-5; no clear D. The ends were cut back, 7 bases at V and 0 bases at J, with 15 bases in the middle. The CDR3 is 15 residues long. Germline values: CDR1 MDHEN, CDR2 SYDVKM.

This clonotype was observed many times. The gene calls are TRBV12-3 or TRBV12-4 and TRBJ1-5; D might be TRBD1 (6 bases). V lost 5 bases, J lost 6 bases, and 14 bases lay in between. The CDR3 totals 14 residues. DNA of the CDR3: TGTGCCAGCAGTACGAACAGGGCCGGTCAGCCCCAGCATTTT. Its protein is CASSTNRAGQPQHF.

The chain has TRBV28 and TRBJ2-7; TRBD2 might be the D (6 bases). The germline V gene encodes CDR1 MDHEN and CDR2 SYDVKM. Trimming removed 3 bases at V and 8 bases at J, with 20 bases between. CDR3 length: 15 residues. CDR3 DNA sequence: TGTGCCAGCAGTTTGGTTCTGGGCGGGACCCCGAAGCAGTACTTC. This codes for CASSLVLGGTPKQYF.

This clonotype was observed many times. Compared with germline, one end of the junction differs, possibly owing to a read error. V and J are TRBV20-1 and TRBJ1-2; TRBD1 matches at 9 bases. CDR1 is DFQATT, CDR2 SNEGSKA, per germline (reference sequence). The CDR3 extends over 14 amino acids. CDR3 coding DNA: TGCAGTGCAAGAGACCCGGGACAGGGCGGTGGCTACACCTTC. Translating gives CSARDPGQGGGYTF.

The rearrangement links TRBV11-2 to TRBJ2-2; 7 nucleotides agree with TRBD2. Germline assignment: CDR1 SGHAT and CDR2 FQNNGV. V was clipped by 5 bases and J by 7 bases; unmatched bases: 13. The CDR3 extends over 16 amino acids. This CDR3 reads CASSVGSGMIDGELFF. The DNA for the CDR3 is TGTGCCAGCAGCGTAGGAAGCGGGATGATAGACGGGGAGCTGTTTTTT.

V usage is TRBV20-1 and J usage is TRBJ1-1; the D gene is possibly TRBD1 (5 bases). This CDR3 comprises 14 residues. In germline, CDR1 is DFQATT, CDR2 SNEGSKA (reference sequence). V was pared by 3 bases and J by 2 bases, with 13 bases between. The CDR3 DNA is TGCAGTGCTAGCGCGGCAGGGCTAAACACTGAAGCTTTCTTT. Its translation: CSASAAGLNTEAFF.

This clonotype was detected only a few times. V and J are TRBV6-5 and TRBJ2-5; TRBD1 matches 10 bases. This CDR3 comprises 17 residues. The V segment lost 4 bases and the J segment 4 bases; nucleotides outside the gene matches: 12. Germline V CDR1 and CDR2: MNHEY, SVGAGI. CDR3: CASSSKTGGPLGETQYF. The CDR3 nucleotides are TGTGCCAGCAGTTCGAAGACAGGGGGCCCCTTGGGAGAGACCCAGTACTTC.

CDR3 DNA: TGTGCCTGGATTAAACCAGGGCGAAACTATGGCTACACCTTC. Translating it yields CAWIKPGRNYGYTF. V and J are TRBV30 and TRBJ1-2; TRBD1 is a possible D gene (5 bases). Per germline, CDR1 GTSNPN and CDR2 SVGIG (reference sequence). The CDR3 extends over 14 amino acids. The V end lost 4 bases, the J end lost 2 bases, and 14 bases lay between the germline ends.

This chain uses TRBV7-3 with TRBJ2-2, with 10 nucleotides matching TRBD2. With V trimmed by 1 base and J by 3 bases, 14 bases remained unmatched. CDR1 is SGHTA, CDR2 FQGTGA, per germline. The CDR3 is 20 amino acids. The DNA of the CDR3 is TGTGCCAGCAGCTTAAATATCTTTGCTAGCGGGAGAGGGTACACCGGGGAGCTGTTTTTT. It yields the protein CASSLNIFASGRGYTGELFF.

In its sample, this clonotype was seen a few times. The chain combines TRBV2 with TRBJ1-5; D is uncertain. V was trimmed by 3 bases and J by 5 bases, leaving 20 bases between them. There are 17 residues in the CDR3. In germline, CDR1 is SNHLY, CDR2 FYNNEI. CDR3 sequence (DNA): TGTGCCAGCAGTGATGTGGGGAGTCTATCCCTCTATCAGCCCCAGCATTTT. It translates to CASSDVGSLSLYQPQHF.

This clonotype was recorded at least ten times. The CDR3 coding sequence is TGTGCCAGCACCAGCGGGACAGCCCCCTACGAGCAGTACTTC. Encoded protein: CASTSGTAPYEQYF. The chain employs TRBV2 and TRBJ2-7; perhaps D is TRBD1 or TRBD2 (7 bases each). Trimming pared 7 bases from V and 2 bases from J, leaving 15 bases between. The CDR3 is made up of 14 amino acids. Per the germline V gene, CDR1 is SNHLY and CDR2 is FYNNEI. Complete variable domain (other parts from reference TRBV2 and TRBJ2-7): EPEVTQTPSHQVTQMGQEVILRCVPISNHLYFYWYRQILGQKVEFLVSFYNNEISEKSEIFDDQFSVERPDGSNFTLKIRSTKLEDSAMYFCASTSGTAPYEQYFGPGTRLTVT.

This clonotype was recorded at least ten times. This chain uses TRBV28 with TRBJ2-7; a possible D gene is TRBD1 (5 bases). CDR3 length: 13 amino acids. V lost 2 bases and J lost 2, with 7 bases in between. Per the germline V gene, CDR1 is MDHEN and CDR2 is SYDVKM. CDR3 protein: CASSLDSPYEQYF. The CDR3 DNA is TGTGCCAGCAGTTTAGACAGCCCCTACGAGCAGTACTTC.

This clonotype has ten or more counts. The V gene is TRBV7-6, the J gene TRBJ2-7; D may be TRBD1 (5 bases). The CDR3 is made up of 13 amino acids. With 4 bases removed from V and 0 bases from J, the gap between germline ends came to 7 bases. Germline lookup yields CDR1 SGHVS and CDR2 FNYEAQ. Here the CDR3 reads CASSSDTSYEQYF. CDR3 sequence (DNA): TGTGCCAGCAGCTCGGACACCTCCTACGAGCAGTACTTC.

The rearrangement links TRBV28 to TRBJ2-7; 14 nucleotides align to TRBD2. CDR1 and CDR2 from the germline V gene are MDHEN and SYDVKM. Unmatched junction bases numbered 5, after V lost 5 bases and J lost 2 bases. CDR3 length: 16 residues. Written as DNA, the CDR3 is TGTGCCAGCAGTCAACCGACTAGCGGGAGGGCCTACGAGCAGTACTTC. This sequence encodes CASSQPTSGRAYEQYF.

This clonotype was seen ten or more times. The J gene is TRBJ2-2, the V gene TRBV11-3; no definite D call. This CDR3 is built from 15 residues. Germline CDR1 SGHNT, CDR2 YENEEA. The V end lost 2 bases, the J end lost 1 base, and 8 bases lay between the germline ends. This CDR3 is CASSLYTLNTGELFF. In DNA, the CDR3 is TGTGCCAGCAGCTTATATACTTTGAACACCGGGGAGCTGTTTTTT.

This clonotype has ten or more counts. This chain links TRBV29-1 with TRBJ1-2; 7 nucleotides line up with TRBD1. Unmatched junction bases numbered 13, after V lost 7 bases and J lost 8 bases. This CDR3 contains 13 residues. Germline V gene sequence: CDR1 SQVTM, CDR2 ANQGSEA. The chain's CDR3 is CSAQHRGRNGYTF. The CDR3, as DNA: TGCAGCGCTCAGCACAGGGGAAGGAACGGCTACACCTTC.

The chain has TRBV6-1 and TRBJ2-4; 9 nucleotides align to TRBD2. J gave up 9 bases and V 2 bases, and 8 bases lay outside the gene matches. CDR3 length: 15 residues. Looked up from germline, CDR1 is MNHNS and CDR2 is SASEGT. The DNA for the CDR3 is TGTGCCAGCAGTGAACCGGGACTAGCCTCCGGCATTCAGTACTTC. This sequence encodes CASSEPGLASGIQYF.

This clonotype was observed at least ten times. V gene TRBV2 combines with J gene TRBJ2-7; no firm D call. CDR3 length: 15 residues. The germline CDR1 and CDR2 sequences are SNHLY and FYNNEI. Trimming pared 4 bases from V and 0 bases from J, leaving 13 bases between. The CDR3 reads CASSASGILSYEQYF. In DNA, the CDR3 is TGTGCCAGCAGTGCTTCAGGAATCCTCTCCTACGAGCAGTACTTC.

V is TRBV6-5 and J is TRBJ1-2, with D perhaps matching TRBD1 (5 bases). V was clipped by 0 bases and J by 0 bases, with 11 bases between them. From germline, CDR1 is MNHEY and CDR2 SVGAGI. The length of the CDR3 is 16 residues. This CDR3 reads CASSYSGGTSNYGYTF. CDR3 bases: TGTGCCAGCAGTTACTCCGGAGGGACCTCTAACTATGGCTACACCTTC.

This clonotype was seen more than once but under ten times. The chain combines TRBV12-3 or TRBV12-4 with TRBJ1-3; D unresolved. There are 10 residues in the CDR3. Trimming pared 8 bases from V and 5 bases from J, leaving 4 bases between. DNA of the CDR3: TGTGCCAGCTGTAGAAACACCATATATTTT. Amino acid sequence: CASCRNTIYF.

This clonotype occurred a few times. The V and J genes are TRBV7-9 and TRBJ2-5; D gene ambiguous. Germline V gives CDR1 SEHNR, CDR2 FQNEAQ (reference sequence). Deletions cut 5 bases from V and 5 bases from J, with 15 bases between. CDR3 size: 14 residues. The CDR3 nucleotides read TGTGCCAGCAGCCCCTTTGGTCCAGCGGAGACCCAGTACTTC. Protein: CASSPFGPAETQYF.